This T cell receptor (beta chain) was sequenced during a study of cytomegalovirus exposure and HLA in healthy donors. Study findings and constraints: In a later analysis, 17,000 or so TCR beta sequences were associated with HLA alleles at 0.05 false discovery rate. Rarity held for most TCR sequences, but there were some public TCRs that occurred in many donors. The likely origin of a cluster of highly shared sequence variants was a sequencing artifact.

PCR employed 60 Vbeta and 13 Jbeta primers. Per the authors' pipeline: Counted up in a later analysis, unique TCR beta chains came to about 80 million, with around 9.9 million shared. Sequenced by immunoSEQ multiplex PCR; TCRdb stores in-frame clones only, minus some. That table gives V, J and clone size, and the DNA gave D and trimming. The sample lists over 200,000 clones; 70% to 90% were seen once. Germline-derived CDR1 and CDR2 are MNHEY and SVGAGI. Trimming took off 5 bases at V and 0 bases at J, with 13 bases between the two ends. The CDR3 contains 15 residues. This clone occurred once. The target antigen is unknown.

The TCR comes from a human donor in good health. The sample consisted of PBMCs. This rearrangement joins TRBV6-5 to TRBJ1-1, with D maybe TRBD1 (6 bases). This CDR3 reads CASSQTYRVNTEAFF. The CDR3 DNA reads TGTGCCAGCAGTCAGACCTACAGGGTGAACACTGAAGCTTTCTTT.